This TCR beta chain was sequenced during a study of blood T cell repertoires in COVID-19. CDR1 SGHVS and CDR2 FQNEAQ come from the germline V gene. The CDR3 spans 14 residues. After removal of 8 bases from V and 1 base from J, the junction contained 5 bases not matched to a gene. Per the original methods: Scientists estimated how many nucleated cells there were by amplifying reference gene primers. Libraries were prepared by immunoSEQ multiplex PCR; TCRdb keeps only in-frame clonotypes and omits some of them. The V and J calls and clone size were taken over from that table, and D and trimming were inferred from the DNA. The sample consists of roughly 60,000 clones, roughly 86% of them appearing once.

Sequenced input: peripheral blood. The TCR originated in a middle-aged man with COVID-19, enrolled during active disease. The V and J genes are TRBV7-8 and TRBJ1-3; 7 bases map to TRBD1. CDR3 bases: TGTGCCAGCTCCTCAGGGGGGTCTGGAAACACCATATATTTT. It codes for CASSSGGSGNTIYF.